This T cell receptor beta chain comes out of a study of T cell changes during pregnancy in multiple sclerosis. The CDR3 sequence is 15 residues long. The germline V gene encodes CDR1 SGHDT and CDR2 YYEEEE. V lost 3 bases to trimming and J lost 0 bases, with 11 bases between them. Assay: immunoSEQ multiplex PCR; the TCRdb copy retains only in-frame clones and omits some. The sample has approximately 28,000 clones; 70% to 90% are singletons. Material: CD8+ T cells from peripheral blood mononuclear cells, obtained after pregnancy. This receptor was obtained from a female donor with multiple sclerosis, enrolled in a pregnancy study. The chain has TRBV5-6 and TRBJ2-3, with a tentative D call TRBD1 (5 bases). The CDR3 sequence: CASSYRDSSTDTQYF. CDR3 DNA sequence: TGTGCCAGCAGCTATCGCGACAGTAGCACAGATACGCAGTATTTT.